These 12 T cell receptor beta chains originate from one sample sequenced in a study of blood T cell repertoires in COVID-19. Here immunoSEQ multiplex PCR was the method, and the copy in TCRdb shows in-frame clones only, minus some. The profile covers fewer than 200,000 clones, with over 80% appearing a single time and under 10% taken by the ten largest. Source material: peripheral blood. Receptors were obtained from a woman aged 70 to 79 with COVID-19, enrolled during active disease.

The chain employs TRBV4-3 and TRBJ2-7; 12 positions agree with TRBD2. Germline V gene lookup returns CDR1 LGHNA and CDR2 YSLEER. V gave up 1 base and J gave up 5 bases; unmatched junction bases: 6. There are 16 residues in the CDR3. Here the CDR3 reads CASSQGLGLAGHEQYF. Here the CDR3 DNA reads TGCGCCAGCAGCCAAGGTCTGGGACTAGCGGGCCACGAGCAGTACTTC.

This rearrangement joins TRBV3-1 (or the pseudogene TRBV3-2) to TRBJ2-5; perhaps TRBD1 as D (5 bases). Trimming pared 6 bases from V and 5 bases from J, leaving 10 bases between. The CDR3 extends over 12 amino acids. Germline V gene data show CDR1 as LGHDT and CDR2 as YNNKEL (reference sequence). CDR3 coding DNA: TGTGCCAGCAGTCAGGGTAGGGAGACCCAGTACTTC. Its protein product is CASSQGRETQYF.

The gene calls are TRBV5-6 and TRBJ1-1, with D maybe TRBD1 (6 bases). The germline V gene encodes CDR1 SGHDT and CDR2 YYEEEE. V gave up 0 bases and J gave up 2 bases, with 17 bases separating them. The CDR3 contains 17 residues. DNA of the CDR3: TGTGCCAGCAGCTTGGGGGGACCGGACAGATTTAACACTGAAGCTTTCTTT. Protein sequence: CASSLGGPDRFNTEAFF.

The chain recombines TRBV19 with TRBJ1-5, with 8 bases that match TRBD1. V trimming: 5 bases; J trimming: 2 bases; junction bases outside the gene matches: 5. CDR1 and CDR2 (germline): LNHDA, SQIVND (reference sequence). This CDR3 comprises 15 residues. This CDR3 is CASSPGGQGNQPQHF. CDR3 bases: TGTGCCAGTAGTCCAGGGGGACAGGGCAATCAGCCCCAGCATTTT.

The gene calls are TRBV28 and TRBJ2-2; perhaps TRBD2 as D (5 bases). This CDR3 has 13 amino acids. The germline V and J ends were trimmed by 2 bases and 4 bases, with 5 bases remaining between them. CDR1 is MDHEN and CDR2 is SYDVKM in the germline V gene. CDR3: CASSLSGTGELFF. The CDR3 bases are TGTGCCAGCAGTTTAAGCGGCACCGGGGAGCTGTTTTTT.

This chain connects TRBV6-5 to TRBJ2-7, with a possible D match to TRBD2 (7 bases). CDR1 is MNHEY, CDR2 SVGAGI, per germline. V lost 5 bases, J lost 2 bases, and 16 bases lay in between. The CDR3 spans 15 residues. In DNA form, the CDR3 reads TGTGCCAGCAGTAGGGGGGGGTATACGGCCTACGAGCAGTACTTC. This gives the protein CASSRGGYTAYEQYF.

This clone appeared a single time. The CDR3 here is CAWSLSGEGRQPQHF. The CDR3 nucleotides read TGTGCCTGGAGTCTATCAGGTGAGGGTCGACAGCCCCAGCATTTT. The V gene is TRBV30, the J gene TRBJ1-5; no firm D call. Germline V CDR1 and CDR2: GTSNPN, SVGIG (reference sequence). The CDR3 has 15 residues. V was pared by 2 bases and J by 7 bases, with 18 bases between.

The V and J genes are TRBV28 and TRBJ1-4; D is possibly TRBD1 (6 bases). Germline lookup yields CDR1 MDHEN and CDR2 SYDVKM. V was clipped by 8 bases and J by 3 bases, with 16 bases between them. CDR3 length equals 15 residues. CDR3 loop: CASRATGGPNEKLFF. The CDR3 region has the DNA TGTGCCAGCCGGGCAACCGGGGGGCCTAATGAAAAACTGTTTTTT.

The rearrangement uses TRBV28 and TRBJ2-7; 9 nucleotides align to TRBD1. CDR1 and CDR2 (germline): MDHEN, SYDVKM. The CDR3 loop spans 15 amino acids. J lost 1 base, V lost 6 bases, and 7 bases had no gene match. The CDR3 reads CASSRQGVGSYEQYF. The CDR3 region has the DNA TGTGCCAGCAGCCGACAGGGGGTAGGTTCCTACGAGCAGTACTTC.

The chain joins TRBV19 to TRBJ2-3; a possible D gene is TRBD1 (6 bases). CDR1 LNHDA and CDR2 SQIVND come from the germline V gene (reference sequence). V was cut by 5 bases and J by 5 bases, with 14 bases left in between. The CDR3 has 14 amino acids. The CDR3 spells CASSVQGRQDTQYF. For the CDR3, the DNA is TGTGCCAGTAGTGTTCAGGGGCGTCAAGATACGCAGTATTTT.

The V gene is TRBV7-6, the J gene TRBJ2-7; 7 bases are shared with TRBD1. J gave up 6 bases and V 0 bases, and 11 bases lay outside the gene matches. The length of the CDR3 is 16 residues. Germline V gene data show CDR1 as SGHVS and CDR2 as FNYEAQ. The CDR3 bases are TGTGCCAGCAGCTTAGCGCTAAATCTAGGGGGCGGCGAGCAGTACTTC. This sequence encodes CASSLALNLGGGEQYF.

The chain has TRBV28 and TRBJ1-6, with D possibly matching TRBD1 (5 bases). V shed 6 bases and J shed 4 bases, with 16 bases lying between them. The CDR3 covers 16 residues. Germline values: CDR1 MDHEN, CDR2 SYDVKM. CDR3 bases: TGTGCCAGCAGATCCCCCGGAGGGGCATATAATTCACCCCTCCACTTT. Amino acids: CASRSPGGAYNSPLHF.